The 10 T cell receptor beta chains listed next were all sequenced from one sample in a study of vaccination and CD4 T cells after COVID-19. No antigens are known for them. Cultured CD4+ T-cell DNA underwent Oncomine TCR Beta short-read sequencing. TCRdb itself ran the PCR reads through MiXCR, one entry per CDR3 protein. This table holds nearly 25,000 distinct CDR3 sequences, around 30% found once. Time point: late sampling 161 to 241 days after vaccination in a few convalescent patients. Regarding treatment: approximately 11-day PBMC culture with coronavirus spike peptide pools or control peptides (ViraFEST assay). The sequencing here drew on CD4+ T cells from blood, cultured in vitro, taken about 7 months after SARS-CoV-2 vaccination. The receptor set was obtained from a human donor who had recovered from COVID-19.

The chain recombines TRBV7-3 with TRBJ2-2, with 7 bases matching TRBD2. The CDR3 length is 15 residues. V was clipped by 4 bases and J by 3 bases; unmatched bases: 5. The V gene's germline CDR1 is SGHTA and CDR2 FQGTGA. In DNA form, the CDR3 reads TGTGCCAGCAGCTCCGGGACTACCTACACCGGGGAGCTGTTTTTT. Amino acids: CASSSGTTYTGELFF. Filled out from reference TRBV7-3 and TRBJ2-2, the complete variable domain reads GAGVSQTPSNKVTEKGKYVELRCDPISGHTALYWYRQSLGQGPEFLIYFQGTGAADDSGLPNDRFFAVRPEGSVSTLKIQRTERGDSAVYLCASSSGTTYTGELFFGEGSRLTVL.

This chain uses TRBV20-1 with TRBJ2-7; TRBD2 matches at 9 bases. Trimming removed 0 bases from V and 3 bases from J; junction bases left unmatched: 3. Germline CDR1 and CDR2: DFQATT and SNEGSKA (reference sequence). The CDR3 spans 14 residues. CDR3 protein: CSARDPREGYEQYF. CDR3 nucleotide sequence: TGCAGTGCTAGAGATCCGCGGGAGGGCTACGAGCAGTACTTC.

This sequence joins TRBV19 and TRBJ2-7; 12 nucleotides match TRBD2. The CDR3 is made up of 15 amino acids. With V trimmed by 7 bases and J by 4 bases, 8 bases remained unmatched. From germline, CDR1 is LNHDA and CDR2 SQIVND (reference sequence). As DNA, the CDR3 is TGTGCCAGTAACCCGGCTAGCGGGAGGGGTTACGAGCAGTACTTC. Translating it yields CASNPASGRGYEQYF.

V and J are TRBV6-5 and TRBJ2-3; TRBD2 agrees at 8 bases. The CDR3 runs 14 residues. CDR1 MNHEY and CDR2 SVGAGI come from the germline V gene. The V gene end was trimmed by 0 bases and the J gene end by 4 bases; junction bases not matched to a gene: 0. The CDR3 spells CASSYSTSADTQYF. The DNA for the CDR3 is TGTGCCAGCAGTTACTCGACTAGCGCAGATACGCAGTATTTT.

V and J are TRBV20-1 and TRBJ2-7; 8 nucleotides line up with TRBD2. Germline lookup yields CDR1 DFQATT and CDR2 SNEGSKA (reference sequence). Germline trimming cut 6 bases from V and 7 bases from J; bases unmatched to any gene: 14. The CDR3 sequence is 14 residues long. CDR3 amino acids: CSATITSGSSEQYF. CDR3 sequence (DNA): TGCAGTGCGACTATAACTAGCGGTTCTAGTGAGCAGTACTTC.

The chain is built from TRBV4-2 and TRBJ2-7, with 12 bases matching TRBD2. The germline V gene encodes CDR1 LGHNA and CDR2 YNFKEQ. This CDR3 is built from 18 residues. V dropped 1 base and J dropped 2; count of bases not matched to a gene: 9. The CDR3 spells CASSQVKLAGGLTYEQYF. In nucleotides, the CDR3 is TGTGCCAGCAGCCAAGTCAAACTAGCGGGAGGCCTCACCTACGAGCAGTACTTC.

A few counts support this clonotype. The chain recombines TRBV7-2 with TRBJ1-1; TRBD1 agrees at 8 bases. Trimming took 2 bases from V and 1 from J; bases not matched to a gene: 6. The CDR3 is 16 amino acids. Germline V gene data show CDR1 as SGHTA and CDR2 as FQGNSA. CDR3 sequence reads: CASSLRTGITNTEAFF. The CDR3 coding sequence is TGTGCCAGCAGCTTACGGACAGGGATTACGAACACTGAAGCTTTCTTT.

V and J are TRBV5-1 and TRBJ2-7; TRBD2 aligns across 13 bases. This CDR3 is 15 amino acids long. The germline gives CDR1 SGHRS, CDR2 YFSETQ. V was clipped by 2 bases and J by 7 bases; unmatched bases: 6. CDR3 in amino acids: CASSLGLAGVEEQYF. Here the CDR3 DNA reads TGCGCCAGCAGCTTAGGACTAGCGGGAGTTGAGGAGCAGTACTTC.

The genes are TRBV5-1 and TRBJ1-5; D is ambiguous. CDR3 length: 13 residues. Germline CDR1 reads SGHRS; CDR2 reads YFSETQ. V was shortened by 5 bases and J by 3 bases, with 9 bases between the two germline ends. The CDR3 sequence is CASRVGPNQPQHF. The CDR3 DNA reads TGCGCCAGCAGAGTAGGGCCCAATCAGCCCCAGCATTTT.

This clonotype was observed a handful of times. This sequence joins TRBV19 and TRBJ1-2, with D possibly matching TRBD1 (6 bases). Trimming shortened V by 5 bases and J by 4 bases, and 14 bases separated the two germline ends. The CDR3 runs to 14 residues. CDR1 and CDR2 from the germline V gene are LNHDA and SQIVND (reference sequence). The CDR3, as DNA: TGTGCCAGTAGTTATGACAGGTCCGGCTATGGCTACACCTTC. This sequence encodes CASSYDRSGYGYTF.